One TCR beta chain is described in this entry. Germline V gives CDR1 KGHSH, CDR2 LQKENI. V was pared by 3 bases and J by 12 bases, with 7 bases of the junction left unmatched. This CDR3 contains 14 residues. Sequencing used immunoSEQ multiplex PCR; TCRdb keeps in-frame clones, though not all of them. The table shows around 73,000 clones, with more than 90% occurring only once. This record comes from a study of technical replicates of blood from a handful of donors. Specimen: PBMCs. The V call is TRBV18, the J call TRBJ1-5; 11 nucleotides agree with TRBD1. The clonotype comes from a human donor in good health. Some clones in this sample may be carry-over from other donors' samples. CDR3 sequence: CASSPDRGQSLQHF. The CDR3 nucleotides read TGTGCCAGCTCACCGGACAGGGGGCAATCTCTCCAGCATTTT.